This T cell receptor beta chain was sequenced for a study of B cell selection in AIRE deficiency. General observations from the study: Of 3657 shared Treg TCRbeta sequences, roughly 34% were healthy-donor-only and over 9% patient-only. Roughly 31% of healthy-shared Treg TCRbeta sequences appeared in patient Tconv cells. Only TCRbeta was sequenced; about 33% of shared healthy Treg sequences appeared in Tconv.

Profiling relied on immunoSEQ multiplex PCR, and the TCRdb table lists in-frame clones only, not all of them. The data contain roughly 17,000 clones, just over 90% of them singletons. Regulatory T cells were sorted as CD4+CD25hiCD127low/negative. Details on this clone: Antigen: not known.

The sequence came from a human donor in good health. Material: CD4+CD25+ Tregs sorted from PBMCs.

This chain's CDR3 is CATRQHISGEETQYF. The CDR3 region has the DNA TGTGCCACCCGACAACATATTAGCGGCGAGGAGACCCAGTACTTC. This rearrangement joins TRBV21-1 to TRBJ2-5; the D call in the table, TRBD2, was not verified against the DNA. TRBV21-1 corresponds to a pseudogene. This CDR3 is built from 15 residues.